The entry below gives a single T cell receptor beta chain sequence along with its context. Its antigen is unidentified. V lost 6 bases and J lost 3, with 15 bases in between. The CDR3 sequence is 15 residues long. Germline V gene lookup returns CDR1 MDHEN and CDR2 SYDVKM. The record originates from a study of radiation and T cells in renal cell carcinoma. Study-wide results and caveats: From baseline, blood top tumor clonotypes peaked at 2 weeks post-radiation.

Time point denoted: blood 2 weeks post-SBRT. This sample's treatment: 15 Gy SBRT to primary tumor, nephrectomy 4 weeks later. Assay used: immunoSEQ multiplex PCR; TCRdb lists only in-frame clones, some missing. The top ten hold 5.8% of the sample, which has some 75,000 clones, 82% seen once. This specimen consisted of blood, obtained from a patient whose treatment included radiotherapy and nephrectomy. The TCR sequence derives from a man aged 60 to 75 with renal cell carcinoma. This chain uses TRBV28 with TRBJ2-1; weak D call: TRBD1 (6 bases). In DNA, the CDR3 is TGTGCCAGCAGCTCCAGGGGCGGATTCTACAATGAGCAGTTCTTC. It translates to CASSSRGGFYNEQFF.